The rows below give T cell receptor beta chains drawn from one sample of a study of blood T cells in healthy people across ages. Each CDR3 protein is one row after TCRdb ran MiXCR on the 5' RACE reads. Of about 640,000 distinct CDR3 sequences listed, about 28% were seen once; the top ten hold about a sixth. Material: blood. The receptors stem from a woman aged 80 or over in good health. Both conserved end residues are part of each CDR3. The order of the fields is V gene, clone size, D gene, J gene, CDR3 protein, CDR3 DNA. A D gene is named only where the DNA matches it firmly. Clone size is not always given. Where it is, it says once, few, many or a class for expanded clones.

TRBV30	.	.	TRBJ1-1	CAWSPNTNTEAFF	TGTGCCTGGAGCCCAAATACAAACACTGAAGCTTTCTTT
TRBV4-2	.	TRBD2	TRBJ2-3	CASSQSLILAGGASSTDAQYF	TGTGCCAGCAGCCAAAGTTTGATCCTAGCGGGGGGAGCTTCTAGCACAGATGCGCAGTATTTT
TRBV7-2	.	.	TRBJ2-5	CASSLNGFKETQYF	TGTGCCAGCAGCTTAAACGGTTTCAAAGAGACCCAGTACTTC
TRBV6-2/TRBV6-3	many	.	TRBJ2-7	CASNSIQGTHEQYF	TGTGCCAGCAACTCGATCCAGGGGACCCACGAGCAGTACTTC
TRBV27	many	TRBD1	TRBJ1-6	CASSLGTGHSPLHF	TGTGCCAGCAGTTTAGGGACAGGTCACTCACCCCTCCACTTT
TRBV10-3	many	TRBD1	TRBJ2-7	CAISESRTGGYEQYF	TGTGCCATCAGTGAGTCCCGGACAGGGGGCTACGAGCAGTACTTC
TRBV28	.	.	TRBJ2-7	CASSFGEGHSNEQYF	TGTGCCAGCAGTTTCGGGGAGGGACACTCGAATGAGCAGTACTTC
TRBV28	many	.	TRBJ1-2	CAARQTNYGYTF	TGTGCCGCCCGGCAGACTAACTATGGCTACACCTTC
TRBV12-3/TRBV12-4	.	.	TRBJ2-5	CASTLTETQYF	TGTGCCAGCACCCTCACAGAGACCCAGTACTTC
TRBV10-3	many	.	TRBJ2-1	CAITRDHSYNEQFF	TGTGCCATCACAAGGGACCACTCCTACAATGAGCAGTTCTTC
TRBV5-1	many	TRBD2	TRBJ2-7	CASSLAGTSGLYEQYF	TGCGCCAGCAGCTTGGCGGGGACTAGCGGGCTCTACGAGCAGTACTTC
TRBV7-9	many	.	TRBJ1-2	CASSSHHREDYGYTF	TGTGCCAGCAGCTCACATCACAGGGAGGACTATGGCTACACCTTC
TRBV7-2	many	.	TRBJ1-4	CASSLVGGGEEKLFF	TGTGCCAGCAGCTTAGTTGGGGGGGGTGAGGAAAAACTGTTTTTT
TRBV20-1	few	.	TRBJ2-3	CSASDTTDTQYF	TGCAGTGCTAGTGACACCACAGATACGCAGTATTTT
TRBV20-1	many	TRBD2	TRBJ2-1	CSASGLAGGPQYNEQFF	TGCAGTGCTAGCGGTCTAGCGGGGGGACCCCAGTACAATGAGCAGTTCTTC
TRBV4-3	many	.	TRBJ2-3	CANRATSTDTQYF	TGCGCCAACAGGGCGACTAGCACAGATACGCAGTATTTT
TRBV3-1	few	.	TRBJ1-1	CASSQGVGTGSRTEAFF	TGTGCCAGCAGCCAAGGGGTGGGTACAGGGTCGAGAACTGAAGCTTTCTTT
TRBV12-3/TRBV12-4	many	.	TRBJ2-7	CASSVGAGTREQYF	TGTGCCAGCAGTGTGGGGGCGGGGACCCGCGAGCAGTACTTC
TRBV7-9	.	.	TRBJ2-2	CASSFPMEFGERFF	TGTGCCAGCAGCTTCCCGATGGAGTTCGGGGAGCGGTTTTTT
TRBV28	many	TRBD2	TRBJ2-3	CASAGVSGNTDTQYF	TGTGCCAGCGCGGGGGTTAGCGGAAACACAGATACGCAGTATTTT
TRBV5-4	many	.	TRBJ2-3	CASSPSAGTYTDTQYF	TGTGCCAGCAGCCCCAGCGCCGGGACGTACACAGATACGCAGTATTTT
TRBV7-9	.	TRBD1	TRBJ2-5	CASSSRDSHQETRFF	TGTGCCAGCAGCTCAAGGGACAGCCACCAAGAGACCCGGTTCTTC
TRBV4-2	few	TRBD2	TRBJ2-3	CASSQDTQRGGEGTQYF	TGTGCCAGCAGCCAAGATACCCAGCGGGGGGGTGAGGGTACGCAGTATTTT
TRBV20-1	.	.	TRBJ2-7	CSARDSGSRYEQYF	TGCAGTGCTAGAGATTCGGGCAGCCGATACGAGCAGTACTTC
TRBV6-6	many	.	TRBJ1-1	CASSYQLLAEAFF	TGTGCCAGCAGTTACCAGCTCCTTGCTGAAGCTTTCTTT
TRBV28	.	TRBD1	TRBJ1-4	CASRRGQGYEKLFF	TGTGCCAGCAGGCGGGGACAGGGCTATGAAAAACTGTTTTTT
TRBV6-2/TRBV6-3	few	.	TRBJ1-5	CASRTGTRLYSNQPQHF	TGTGCCAGCAGGACCGGGACAAGGCTTTATAGCAATCAGCCCCAGCATTTT
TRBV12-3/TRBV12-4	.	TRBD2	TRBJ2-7	CASSSSGGANGQYF	TGCGCCAGCAGTTCTAGCGGGGGGGCGAACGGGCAGTACTTC
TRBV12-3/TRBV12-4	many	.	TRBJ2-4	CASTKDLLAKNIQYF	TGTGCCAGCACCAAAGACCTTCTGGCCAAAAACATTCAGTACTTC
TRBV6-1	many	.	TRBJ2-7	CASSEGIRGEQYF	TGTGCCAGCAGTGAGGGTATCCGTGGCGAGCAGTACTTC
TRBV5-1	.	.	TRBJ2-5	CASSRGDSGHQETQYF	TGCGCCAGCAGCCGAGGTGATAGCGGTCACCAAGAGACCCAGTACTTC
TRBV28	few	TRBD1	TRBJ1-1	CASSLPGQGGSTEAFF	TGTGCCAGCAGTCTACCGGGACAGGGAGGTAGCACTGAAGCTTTCTTT
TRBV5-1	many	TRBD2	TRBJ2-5	CASSLAGLRGVSQETQYF	TGCGCCAGCAGCTTGGCCGGTCTACGGGGGGTATCTCAAGAGACCCAGTACTTC
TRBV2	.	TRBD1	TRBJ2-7	CASSGTGFSYEQYF	TGTGCCAGCAGCGGGACAGGGTTTTCCTACGAGCAGTACTTC
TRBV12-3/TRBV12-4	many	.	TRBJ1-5	CASSLGVGGGNQPQHF	TGTGCCAGCAGTTTAGGTGTGGGTGGTGGCAATCAGCCCCAGCATTTT
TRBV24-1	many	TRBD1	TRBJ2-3	CATSDLKTGASTDTQYF	TGTGCCACCAGTGATCTGAAAACAGGGGCGAGCACAGATACGCAGTATTTT
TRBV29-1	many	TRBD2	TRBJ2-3	CSVPTDTLLAGGSTDTQYF	TGCAGCGTCCCGACCGATACCTTACTAGCGGGGGGGAGCACAGATACGCAGTATTTT
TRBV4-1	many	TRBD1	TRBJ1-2	CASSQEGQNYGYTF	TGCGCCAGCAGCCAGGAGGGACAGAACTATGGCTACACCTTC
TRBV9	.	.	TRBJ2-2	CASSRIANTGELFF	TGTGCCAGCAGCAGAATAGCGAACACCGGGGAGCTGTTTTTT
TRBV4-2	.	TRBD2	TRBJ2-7	CASSQDQTSGTYEQYF	TGTGCCAGCAGCCAAGATCAGACTAGCGGGACCTACGAGCAGTACTTC
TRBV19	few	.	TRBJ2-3	CASSQMVQDTQYF	TGTGCCAGTAGCCAGATGGTCCAGGATACGCAGTATTTT
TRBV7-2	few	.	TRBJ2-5	CASSPKAGTRGAQYF	TGTGCCAGCAGCCCGAAGGCGGGGACTCGCGGGGCCCAGTACTTC
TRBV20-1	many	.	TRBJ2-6	CSAGRSGANVLTF	TGCAGTGCTGGGCGGTCTGGGGCCAACGTCCTGACTTTC
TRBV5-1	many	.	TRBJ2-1	CASSLERGNEQFF	TGCGCCAGCAGCTTGGAGAGGGGCAATGAGCAGTTCTTC
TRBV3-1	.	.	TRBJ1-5	CASSDRDSQQPQHF	TGTGCCAGCAGCGACCGGGACTCCCAACAGCCCCAGCATTTT
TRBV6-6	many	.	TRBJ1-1	CATRTHLRDTEAFF	TGTGCCACTCGGACTCACCTCAGGGACACTGAAGCTTTCTTT
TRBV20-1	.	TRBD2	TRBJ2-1	CSASPSGRAWLTSSYNEQFF	TGCAGTGCTAGTCCTAGCGGGAGGGCCTGGCTAACGAGCTCCTACAATGAGCAGTTCTTC
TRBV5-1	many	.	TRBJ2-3	CASIPGSRADTQYF	TGCGCCAGTATCCCCGGGTCCCGGGCAGATACGCAGTATTTT
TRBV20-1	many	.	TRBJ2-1	CSVWDLPEQFF	TGCAGTGTGTGGGACCTACCTGAGCAGTTCTTC
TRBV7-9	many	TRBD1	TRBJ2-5	CASSLGDRGRGETQYF	TGTGCCAGCAGCTTAGGAGACAGGGGGCGAGGAGAGACCCAGTACTTC
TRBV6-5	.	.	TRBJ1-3	CASSYSTPDSGNTIYF	TGTGCCAGCAGTTACTCGACCCCAGATTCTGGAAACACCATATATTTT
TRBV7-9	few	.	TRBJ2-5	CASSLVQNPEETQYF	TGTGCCAGCAGCTTGGTACAGAATCCTGAAGAGACCCAGTACTTC
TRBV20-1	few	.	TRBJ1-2	CSARDSGQKGDSLGYTF	TGCAGTGCTAGAGATTCGGGGCAGAAGGGAGATAGCTTGGGCTACACCTTC